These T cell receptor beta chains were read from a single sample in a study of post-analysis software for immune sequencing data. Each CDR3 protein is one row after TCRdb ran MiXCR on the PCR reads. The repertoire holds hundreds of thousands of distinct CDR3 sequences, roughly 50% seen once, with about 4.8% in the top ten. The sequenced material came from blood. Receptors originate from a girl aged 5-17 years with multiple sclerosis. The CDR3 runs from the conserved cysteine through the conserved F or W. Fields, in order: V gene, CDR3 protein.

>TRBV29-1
CALRGDSSYYGYTF
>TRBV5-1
CASSLVPRGGNFYNEQFF
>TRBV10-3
CAIKGQPAYEQYF
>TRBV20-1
CSAKQGAGTDTQYF
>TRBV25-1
CASIGDTIYF
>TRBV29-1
CSGGQGSTDTQYF
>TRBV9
CASSVTGGEQFF
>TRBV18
CASSPLAGGLSYEQYF
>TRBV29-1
CSVELFSSYEQYF
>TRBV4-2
CASRQENGRQDEQYF
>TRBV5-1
CASSWRGGYLDEQFF